The following is a T cell receptor (beta chain) sequence with its context. CD8 cells regarded as naive lacked CD45RO, were positively chosen for CCR7, and omitted terminally differentiated effector memory CD45RA+ cells. This record belongs to a study of shared clonotypes between healthy human individuals. Sequencing was performed with immunoSEQ multiplex PCR; in TCRdb, only in-frame clones are kept and a portion is missing. The sample lists more than 550,000 clones, about 91% occurring once. V lost 3 bases to trimming and J lost 6 bases, with 14 bases between them. The germline gives CDR1 SGHVS, CDR2 FNYEAQ. The CDR3 runs to 15 residues.

This chain joins TRBV7-6 and TRBJ2-2; the D is unclear. Sequences were obtained from naive CD8+ T cells sorted from blood. This receptor was obtained from a man aged 30-40 years in good health. The CDR3 coding sequence is TGTGCCAGCAGCTTGTTTAATCCTGCGGCCGGGGAGCTGTTTTTT. This gives the protein CASSLFNPAAGELFF.